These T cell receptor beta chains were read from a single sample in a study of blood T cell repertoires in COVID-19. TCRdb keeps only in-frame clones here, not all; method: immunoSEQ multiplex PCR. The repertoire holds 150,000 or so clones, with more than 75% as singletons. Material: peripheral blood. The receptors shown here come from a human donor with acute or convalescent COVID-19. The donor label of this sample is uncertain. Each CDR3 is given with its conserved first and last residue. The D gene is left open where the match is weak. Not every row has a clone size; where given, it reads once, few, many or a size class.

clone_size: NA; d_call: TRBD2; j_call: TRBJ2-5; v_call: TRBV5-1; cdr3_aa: CASSLGLRGYQETQYF; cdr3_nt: TGCGCCAGCAGCTTGGGGCTGCGGGGGTACCAAGAGACCCAGTACTTC
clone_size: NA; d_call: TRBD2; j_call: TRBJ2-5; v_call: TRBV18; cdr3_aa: CASSETSGGPQKETQYF; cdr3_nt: TGTGCCAGCTCAGAGACTAGCGGGGGGCCACAAAAAGAGACCCAGTACTTC
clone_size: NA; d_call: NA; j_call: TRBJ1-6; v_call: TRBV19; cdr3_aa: CASSLGGKTGHSPLHF; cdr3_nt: TGTGCCAGTAGCCTCGGAGGCAAAACCGGGCATTCACCCCTCCACTTT
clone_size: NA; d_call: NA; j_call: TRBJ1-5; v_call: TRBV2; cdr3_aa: CASSQNNQPQHF; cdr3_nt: TGTGCCAGCAGTCAAAACAATCAGCCCCAGCATTTT
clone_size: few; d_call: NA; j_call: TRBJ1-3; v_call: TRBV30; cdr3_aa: CASPGRGNTIYF; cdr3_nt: TGTGCCTCTCCAGGGCGCGGAAACACCATATATTTT
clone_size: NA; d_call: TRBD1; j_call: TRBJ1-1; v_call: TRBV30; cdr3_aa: CGAHRGNTEAFF; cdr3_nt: TGTGGCGCCCACAGGGGGAACACTGAAGCTTTCTTT
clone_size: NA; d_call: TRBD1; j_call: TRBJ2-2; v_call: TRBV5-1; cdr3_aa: CASIKDRDRGLRTGELFF; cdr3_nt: TGCGCCAGTATAAAAGACCGGGACAGGGGGCTGCGGACCGGGGAGCTGTTTTTT
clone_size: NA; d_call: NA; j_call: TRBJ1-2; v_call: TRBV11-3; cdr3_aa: CASSLDLAGAGYTF; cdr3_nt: TGTGCCAGCAGCTTAGATCTTGCAGGGGCCGGCTACACCTTC
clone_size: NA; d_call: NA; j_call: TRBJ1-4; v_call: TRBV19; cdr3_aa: CASSIVQGWTNEKLFF; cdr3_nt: TGTGCCAGTAGTATAGTGCAGGGTTGGACTAATGAAAAACTGTTTTTT
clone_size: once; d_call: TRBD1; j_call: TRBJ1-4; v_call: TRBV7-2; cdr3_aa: CASSSDRGNEKLFF; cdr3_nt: TGTGCCAGCAGCTCGGACAGGGGTAATGAAAAACTGTTTTTT
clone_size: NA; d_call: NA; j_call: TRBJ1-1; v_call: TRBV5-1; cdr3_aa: CASSLSQGSTEAFF; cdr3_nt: TGCGCCAGCAGCTTGTCACAGGGAAGCACTGAAGCTTTCTTT
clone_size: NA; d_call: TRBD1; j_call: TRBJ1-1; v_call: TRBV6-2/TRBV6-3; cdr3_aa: CASSYPRTGLNTEAFF; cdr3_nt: TGTGCCAGCAGTTACCCTAGGACAGGCCTGAACACTGAAGCTTTCTTT
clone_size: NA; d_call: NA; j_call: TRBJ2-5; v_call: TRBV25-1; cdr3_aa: CASSLGGQETQYF; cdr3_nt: TGTGCCAGCAGTCTCGGAGGGCAAGAGACCCAGTACTTC
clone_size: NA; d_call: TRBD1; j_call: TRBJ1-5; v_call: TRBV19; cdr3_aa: CASSPSGPGGHQPQHF; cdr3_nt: TGTGCCAGTAGTCCAAGCGGGCCAGGGGGCCACCAGCCCCAGCATTTT
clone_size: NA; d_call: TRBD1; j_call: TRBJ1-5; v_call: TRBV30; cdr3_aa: CAWSSVGRGDQPQHF; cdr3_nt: TGTGCCTGGAGTTCCGTCGGCAGGGGGGATCAGCCCCAGCATTTT
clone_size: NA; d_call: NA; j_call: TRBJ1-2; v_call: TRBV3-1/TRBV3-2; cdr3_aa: CASSRNRVSYGYTF; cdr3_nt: TGTGCCAGCAGCCGAAACAGGGTCAGCTATGGCTACACCTTC
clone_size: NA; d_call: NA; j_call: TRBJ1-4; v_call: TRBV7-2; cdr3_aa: CASSWGGVNEKLFF; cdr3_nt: TGTGCCAGCAGTTGGGGGGGGGTTAATGAAAAACTGTTTTTT
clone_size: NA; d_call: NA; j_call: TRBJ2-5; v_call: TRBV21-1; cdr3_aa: CASKAGGRETQYF; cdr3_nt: TGTGCCAGCAAGGCAGGGGGCAGGGAGACCCAGTACTTC
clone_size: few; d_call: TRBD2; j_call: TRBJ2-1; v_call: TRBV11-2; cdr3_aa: CASSGGGESSYNEQFF; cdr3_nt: TGTGCCAGCAGCGGCGGGGGGGAGAGCTCCTACAATGAGCAGTTCTTC
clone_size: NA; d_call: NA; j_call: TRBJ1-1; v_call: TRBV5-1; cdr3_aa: CASSSNPGNTEAFF; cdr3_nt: TGCGCCAGCAGCTCGAATCCAGGGAACACTGAAGCTTTCTTT
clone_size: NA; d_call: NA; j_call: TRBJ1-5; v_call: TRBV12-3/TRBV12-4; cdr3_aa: CASSFNGEGPQHF; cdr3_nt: TGTGCCAGCAGTTTTAACGGGGAAGGGCCCCAGCATTTT
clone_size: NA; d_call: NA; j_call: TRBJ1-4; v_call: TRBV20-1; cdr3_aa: CSAFSEKLFF; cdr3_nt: TGCAGTGCCTTTAGTGAAAAACTGTTTTTT
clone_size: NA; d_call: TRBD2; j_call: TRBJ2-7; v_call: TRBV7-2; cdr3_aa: CASSLLAGGRYEQYF; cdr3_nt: TGTGCCAGCAGCTTACTAGCGGGGGGGCGATACGAGCAGTACTTC
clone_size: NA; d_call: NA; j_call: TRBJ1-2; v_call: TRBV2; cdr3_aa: CASGEQSEGGYTF; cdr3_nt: TGTGCCAGCGGGGAACAGTCGGAGGGTGGCTACACCTTC
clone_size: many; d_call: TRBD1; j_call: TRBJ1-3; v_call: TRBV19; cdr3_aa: CASSMGGQGFNRNTIYF; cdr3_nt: TGTGCCAGTAGTATGGGCGGACAGGGTTTCAATCGGAACACCATATATTTT
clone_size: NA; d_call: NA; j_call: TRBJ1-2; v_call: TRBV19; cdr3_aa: CASSIRGVGNYGYTF; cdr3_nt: TGTGCCAGTAGTATTCGGGGGGTCGGTAACTATGGCTACACCTTC
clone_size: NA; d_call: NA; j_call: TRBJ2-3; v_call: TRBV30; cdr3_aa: CAWTRGTDTQYF; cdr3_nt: TGTGCCTGGACGAGGGGCACAGATACGCAGTATTTT